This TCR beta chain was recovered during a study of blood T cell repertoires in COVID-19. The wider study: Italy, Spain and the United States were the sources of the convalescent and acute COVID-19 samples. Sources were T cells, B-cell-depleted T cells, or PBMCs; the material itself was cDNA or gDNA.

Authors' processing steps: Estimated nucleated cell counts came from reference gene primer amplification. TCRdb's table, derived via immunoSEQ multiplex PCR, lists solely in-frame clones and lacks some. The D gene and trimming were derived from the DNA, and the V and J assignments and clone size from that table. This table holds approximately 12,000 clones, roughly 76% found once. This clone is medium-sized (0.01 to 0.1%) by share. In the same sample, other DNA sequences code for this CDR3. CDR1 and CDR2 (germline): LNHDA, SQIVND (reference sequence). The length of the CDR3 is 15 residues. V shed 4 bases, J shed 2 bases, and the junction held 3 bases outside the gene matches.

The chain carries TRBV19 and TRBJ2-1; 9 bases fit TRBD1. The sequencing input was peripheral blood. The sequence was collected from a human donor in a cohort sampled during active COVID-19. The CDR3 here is CASSTGTGTYNEQFF. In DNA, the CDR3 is TGTGCCAGTAGTACGGGGACAGGGACCTACAATGAGCAGTTCTTC.